The 8 T cell receptor beta chains reported below all come from one sample, sequenced in a study of shared clonotypes between healthy human individuals. Libraries were prepared by immunoSEQ multiplex PCR; TCRdb keeps only in-frame clonotypes and omits some of them. The sample records about 190,000 clones, 66% being singletons. Specimen: memory CD4+ T cells sorted from blood. Stated subset: CD45RA-negative fraction. The receptors stem from a man aged 25 to 40 in good health.

This clone was seen more than once but under ten times. The chain uses TRBV6-1 and TRBJ1-3; D is undetermined. Germline loops: CDR1 MNHNS, CDR2 SASEGT. Trimming took off 3 bases at V and 4 bases at J, with 4 bases between the two ends. The CDR3 has 12 residues. CDR3 sequence reads: CASSDQGNTIYF. The CDR3 DNA reads TGTGCCAGCAGTGACCAGGGAAACACCATATATTTT.

CDR3: CASGPDPEPTGDRWTQYF. CDR3 in DNA: TGTGCTAGTGGTCCCGACCCCGAACCGACAGGGGATAGGTGGACCCAGTACTTC. The rearrangement uses TRBV12-5 and TRBJ2-5; TRBD1 agrees at 8 bases. The CDR3 covers 18 residues. Germline values: CDR1 LGHNT, CDR2 FRNRAP. J was trimmed by 7 bases and V by 5 bases; bases with no gene match: 21.

The chain employs TRBV28 and TRBJ2-5; 10 nucleotides agree with TRBD2. In germline, CDR1 is MDHEN, CDR2 SYDVKM. The CDR3 length is 14 residues. V lost 5 bases to trimming and J lost 5 bases; unmatched junction nucleotides: 5. In nucleotides, the CDR3 is TGTGCCAGCAGTCAAGCGGGAGGGAAGGAGACCCAGTACTTC. The encoded protein is CASSQAGGKETQYF.

This clone has just a few counts. The gene calls are TRBV7-6 and TRBJ2-3; 8 nucleotides align to TRBD2. Per germline, CDR1 SGHVS and CDR2 FNYEAQ. J gave up 0 bases and V 5 bases, and 7 bases lay outside the gene matches. The CDR3 is 16 amino acids. CDR3 bases: TGTGCCAGCAGCCTTGGTAGCGGGACGAGCACAGATACGCAGTATTTT. Protein sequence: CASSLGSGTSTDTQYF. The variable domain in full, completed from reference TRBV7-6 and TRBJ2-3, reads GAGVSQSPRYKVTKRGQDVALRCDPISGHVSLYWYRQALGQGPEFLTYFNYEAQQDKSGLPNDRFSAERPEGSISTLTIQRTEQRDSAMYRCASSLGSGTSTDTQYFGPGTRLTVL.

This clone was counted only a few times. CDR3 DNA sequence: TGCGCCAGCAGCCAATACCTTGCGGGGCGTGGAGATGAGCAGTTCTTC. It yields the protein CASSQYLAGRGDEQFF. The chain carries TRBV4-3 and TRBJ2-1; weak D call: TRBD2 (6 bases). The CDR3 loop spans 16 amino acids. Trimming left V 2 bases short and J 8 bases short, with 19 bases between. Germline assignment: CDR1 LGHNA and CDR2 YSLEER.

This chain joins TRBV6-6 and TRBJ2-5; TRBD1 matches at 7 bases. The CDR3 is made up of 15 amino acids. Losses at the gene ends were 6 bases for V and 2 bases for J; bases not matched to a gene: 9. Germline CDR1 reads MNHNY; CDR2 reads SVGAGI (reference sequence). The CDR3 sequence: CASRNTPDRQETQYF. Written as DNA, the CDR3 is TGTGCCAGCAGGAACACTCCGGACAGGCAAGAGACCCAGTACTTC.

The CDR3: CASSRGAGPTYEQYF. For the CDR3, the DNA is TGCGCCAGCAGCCGCGGGGCGGGGCCCACCTACGAGCAGTACTTC. J is TRBJ2-7 and V is TRBV5-1, with D perhaps matching TRBD2 (6 bases). This CDR3 has 15 amino acids. Per germline, CDR1 SGHRS and CDR2 YFSETQ. V lost 4 bases and J 2 bases, leaving 16 bases between the germline ends.

This clone was observed a handful of times. The V call is TRBV5-6, the J call TRBJ2-7; 9 nucleotides agree with TRBD2. V dropped 4 bases and J dropped 4; count of bases not matched to a gene: 12. The germline V gene has CDR1 SGHDT and CDR2 YYEEEE. CDR3 length: 16 amino acids. The CDR3 loop reads CASSGGLAVFRYEQYF. The CDR3 DNA sequence: TGTGCCAGCAGCGGGGGACTAGCTGTCTTCAGATACGAGCAGTACTTC. Full variable domain (remainder filled in from reference TRBV5-6 and TRBJ2-7): DAGVTQSPTHLIKTRGQQVTLRCSPKSGHDTVSWYQQALGQGPQFIFQYYEEEERQRGNFPDRFSGHQFPNYSSELNVNALLLGDSALYLCASSGGLAVFRYEQYFGPGTRLTVT.